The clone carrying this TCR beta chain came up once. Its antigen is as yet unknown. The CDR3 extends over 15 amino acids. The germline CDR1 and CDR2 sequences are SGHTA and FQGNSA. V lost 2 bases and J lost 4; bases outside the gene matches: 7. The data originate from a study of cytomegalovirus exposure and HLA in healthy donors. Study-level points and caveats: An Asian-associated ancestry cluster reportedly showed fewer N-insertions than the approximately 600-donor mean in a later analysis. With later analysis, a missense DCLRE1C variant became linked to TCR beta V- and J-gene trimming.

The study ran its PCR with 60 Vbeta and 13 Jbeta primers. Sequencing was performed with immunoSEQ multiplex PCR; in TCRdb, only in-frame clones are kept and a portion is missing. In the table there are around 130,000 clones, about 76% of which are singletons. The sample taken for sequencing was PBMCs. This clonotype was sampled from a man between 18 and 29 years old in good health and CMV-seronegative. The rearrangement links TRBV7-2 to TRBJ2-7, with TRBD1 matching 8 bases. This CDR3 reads CASSLFGQGVYEQYF. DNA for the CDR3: TGTGCCAGCAGCTTATTTGGACAGGGTGTATACGAGCAGTACTTC.